This TCR beta chain was captured by sequencing in a study of graft-versus-host responses after intestinal transplantation. Study details: Tacrolimus and steroids were given for around three years to all recipients after anti-thymocyte globulin induction.

Trimming pared 5 bases from V and 1 base from J, leaving 11 bases between. CDR3 length: 14 residues. Germline lookup yields CDR1 LNHNV and CDR2 YYDKDF (reference sequence). The table came from immunoSEQ multiplex PCR; TCRdb's copy has only in-frame clones and leaves some out. The table has tens of thousands of clones, around nine tenths seen once; the top ten hold roughly 0.5%. Regarding this clone: The antigen is undetermined.

The sequencing used unstimulated CD8+ T cells sorted from spleen or lymph node cells, collected before intestinal transplant. This chain uses TRBV15 with TRBJ1-1, with D perhaps TRBD1 (6 bases). The TCR originated in a human donor who received an intestinal transplant. The CDR3 DNA follows: TGTGCCACCAGCGGGCGGGGGGCGAACACTGAAGCTTTCTTT. Protein product: CATSGRGANTEAFF. Drawing the rest from reference TRBV15 and TRBJ1-1, the complete variable domain is DAMVIQNPRYQVTQFGKPVTLSCSQTLNHNVMYWYQQKSSQAPKLLFHYYDKDFNNEADTPDNFQSRRPNTSFCFLDIRSPGLGDTAMYLCATSGRGANTEAFFGQGTRLTVV.